The clone carrying this TCR beta chain was picked up a small number of times. The data derive from a study of blood T cells in healthy people across ages. This CDR3 is built from 19 residues. Between the trimmed V and J ends, which lost 1 base and 0 bases, there was a span of 18 bases. The germline V gene has CDR1 LGHDT and CDR2 YNNKEL (reference sequence). A second PCR of 7 to 11 cycles used a sample-barcoded 5' primer and a J-beta primer mix. TCRdb reprocessed the 5' RACE reads with MiXCR, giving one entry per CDR3 protein. The data show 850,000 to 950,000 distinct CDR3 sequences, with about 30% seen just once and 15% to 20% held by the top ten. The donors, healthy Caucasians from Russia, were aged 6 to 90.

Sequenced material: blood. The J gene is TRBJ1-4, the V gene TRBV3-1, with a tentative D call TRBD1 (6 bases). This clonotype originated in a woman over 75 in good health. The CDR3 loop is CASSQVNQGPTPTNEKLFF. The CDR3 DNA follows: TGTGCCAGCAGCCAAGTGAATCAGGGGCCGACCCCAACTAATGAAAAACTGTTTTTT.